This is a list of T cell receptor beta chains from one sample in a study of T cell repertoires in cytomegalovirus infection. No antigen is known for these receptors. TCRdb reprocessed the reads via MiXCR and lists one record per CDR3 protein. Of some 920,000 distinct CDR3 sequences in the sample, approximately 31% were seen once. The sequenced sample was cultured CD8+ T cells from PBMCs, obtained from culture after CMV antigen stimulation. These receptors were obtained from a human donor in good health (CMV status not recorded). Some clones in this sample may be carry-over from other donors' samples. CDR3s include the opening cysteine and the closing phenylalanine or tryptophan. A D gene is named only where the DNA matches it firmly. Only some rows state a clone size, as once, few, many or a class for expanded clones.

D gene	clone size	V gene	J gene	CDR3 protein	CDR3 DNA
TRBD1	.	TRBV27	TRBJ1-2	CASSPLQQGARYGYTF	TGTGCCAGCAGTCCCCTCCAACAGGGGGCAAGGTATGGCTACACCTTC
TRBD1	.	TRBV6-4	TRBJ2-1	CASSDLSGTGLNEQFF	TGTGCCAGCAGTGACCTTTCCGGGACAGGACTCAATGAGCAGTTCTTC
.	few	TRBV3-1	TRBJ2-5	CASSQAQKETQYF	TGTGCCAGCAGCCAAGCACAGAAAGAGACCCAGTACTTC
TRBD1	.	TRBV24-1	TRBJ2-1	CATSDLWGTGEQFF	TGTGCCACCAGTGATTTGTGGGGGACAGGTGAGCAGTTCTTC
.	few	TRBV19	TRBJ2-3	CASKVDVYADTQYF	TGTGCCAGTAAAGTGGACGTATATGCAGATACGCAGTATTTT
TRBD1	many	TRBV7-8	TRBJ1-2	CASSSDKFTGAVYGYTF	TGTGCCAGCAGCAGCGATAAATTTACAGGGGCGGTCTATGGCTACACCTTC
.	.	TRBV4-1	TRBJ2-7	CASSQGQGGSSYEQYF	TGCGCCAGCAGCCAAGGGCAGGGAGGAAGTTCTTACGAGCAGTACTTC
.	.	TRBV7-3	TRBJ1-1	CASSLTEMTEAFF	TGTGCCAGCAGCTTGACGGAAATGACTGAAGCTTTCTTT
TRBD2	few	TRBV6-2/TRBV6-3	TRBJ2-3	CASSYPFERGGRDTQYF	TGTGCCAGCAGTTACCCCTTCGAGCGGGGGGGCAGGGATACGCAGTATTTT
TRBD1	.	TRBV7-6	TRBJ2-5	CASSPGQGIGETQYF	TGTGCCAGCAGCCCCGGACAGGGTATTGGGGAGACCCAGTACTTC
.	few	TRBV6-5	TRBJ2-2	CASREENTGELFF	TGTGCCAGCAGAGAGGAGAACACCGGGGAGCTGTTTTTT
TRBD1	few	TRBV6-5	TRBJ2-1	CASSWTDRARGNEQFF	TGTGCCAGCAGTTGGACGGACAGGGCTAGGGGGAATGAGCAGTTCTTC
TRBD1	.	TRBV20-1	TRBJ1-2	CSASPLGQTFYGYTF	TGCAGTGCTAGCCCCTTGGGACAGACCTTCTATGGCTACACCTTC
TRBD2	few	TRBV12-3/TRBV12-4	TRBJ2-3	CASSLESGGLSTDTQYF	TGTGCCAGCAGTTTAGAAAGCGGGGGCCTCAGCACAGATACGCAGTATTTT
.	few	TRBV7-6	TRBJ1-5	CASSRDIDQPQHF	TGTGCCAGCAGCCGGGACATAGATCAGCCCCAGCATTTT
.	few	TRBV7-6	TRBJ1-1	CASSRARIEDTEAFF	TGTGCCAGCAGCCGGGCTCGGATCGAGGACACTGAAGCTTTCTTT
.	.	TRBV27	TRBJ2-3	CASSIVRATDTQYF	TGTGCCAGCAGTATCGTTCGGGCCACAGATACGCAGTATTTT
.	.	TRBV7-8	TRBJ2-2	CASSFGEGNTGELFF	TGTGCCAGCAGCTTCGGGGAAGGGAACACCGGGGAGCTGTTTTTT
.	.	TRBV29-1	TRBJ2-6	CSVVFRLASGANVLTF	TGCAGCGTCGTATTCCGCCTAGCATCTGGGGCCAACGTCCTGACTTTC
.	.	TRBV7-6	TRBJ2-1	CASSSELNEQFF	TGTGCCAGCAGCTCCGAGTTGAATGAGCAGTTCTTC